Following are 20 T cell receptor beta chains from one sample sequenced in a study of blood T cells in healthy people across ages. The second PCR ran roughly 7 to 11 cycles with a sample-barcoded 5' primer and J-beta primers. TCRdb re-analysed the 5' RACE reads in MiXCR, keeping a single row per CDR3 protein. The sample includes about 930,000 distinct CDR3 sequences, under 35% of them seen just once. This sample also appeared in a second study, on T cells of mothers and their children.

Material: blood. The receptor source for this set is a woman aged 40 to 50 in good health.

Many counts were recorded for this clonotype. V usage is TRBV6-6 and J usage is TRBJ2-7; D is unclear. Germline assignment: CDR1 MNHNY and CDR2 SVGAGI (reference sequence). The length of the CDR3 is 15 residues. V was cut by 7 bases and J by 5 bases, with 21 bases left in between. In nucleotides, the CDR3 is TGTGCCAGCACTTCTCTGCCCTTAGCCCCTCACGAGCAGTACTTC. This translates into CASTSLPLAPHEQYF.

For this clonotype: At one boundary the junction diverges from the germline segment, which might be a read error. V gene TRBV29-1 combines with J gene TRBJ2-7; 10 positions agree with TRBD1. CDR1 is SQVTM and CDR2 is ANQGSEA in the germline V gene. The CDR3 totals 15 residues. CDR3 residues: CSVKEPGQGMKEQYF. The DNA of the CDR3 is TGCAGCGTTAAAGAACCGGGACAGGGGATGAAAGAGCAGTACTTC.

The chain carries TRBV2 and TRBJ2-7; 11 nucleotides line up with TRBD2. This CDR3 has 15 amino acids. Trimming cost V 5 bases and J 7 bases; bases outside gene matches: 10. Germline V CDR1 and CDR2: SNHLY, FYNNEI. This CDR3 reads CASSSSSGGIYEQYF. Written as DNA, the CDR3 is TGTGCCAGCAGTTCTTCTAGCGGGGGGATATATGAGCAGTACTTC.

This clonotype was seen just once. This chain uses TRBV11-2 with TRBJ1-6; D uncertain. CDR3 length: 14 residues. Per germline, CDR1 SGHAT and CDR2 FQNNGV. V shed 3 bases and J shed 6 bases, with 9 bases lying between them. The CDR3 nucleotides are TGTGCCAGCAGCTTGGTCAAGGCTAATTCACCCCTCCACTTT. This gives the protein CASSLVKANSPLHF.

The chain links TRBV7-3 to TRBJ2-1, with D perhaps matching TRBD1 (6 bases). Trimming took 5 bases from V and 10 from J, leaving 9 bases between them. CDR1 is SGHTA and CDR2 is FQGTGA in the germline V gene. The CDR3 has 11 amino acids. In nucleotides, the CDR3 is TGTGCCAGCAGCCCCGACAGGGAGCAGTTCTTC. Translation: CASSPDREQFF.

This clonotype was recorded at least ten times. The chain combines TRBV3-1 with TRBJ2-1, with D uncertain. V was shortened by 4 bases and J by 6 bases, with 13 bases between the two germline ends. The CDR3 contains 14 residues. Germline CDR1 reads LGHDT; CDR2 reads YNNKEL (reference sequence). This chain's CDR3 is CASSRTTFGNEQFF. In DNA form, the CDR3 reads TGTGCCAGCAGCCGCACAACTTTCGGCAATGAGCAGTTCTTC.

The V and J genes are TRBV30 and TRBJ2-1, with a tentative D call TRBD1 (6 bases). The CDR3 runs 14 residues. Germline V gives CDR1 GTSNPN, CDR2 SVGIG (reference sequence). The V and J ends lost 8 bases and 6 bases respectively, with 20 bases between them. Here the CDR3 reads CAGEGGTFRNEQFF. DNA of the CDR3: TGTGCCGGAGAAGGGGGAACGTTTCGCAATGAGCAGTTCTTC.

Note on this clonotype: A junction boundary mismatches the germline segment, possibly from a read error. J is TRBJ2-1 and V is TRBV7-2; 7 bases map to TRBD2. The germline CDR1 and CDR2 sequences are SGHTA and FQGNSA. This CDR3 is 16 amino acids long. The CDR3 region has the DNA TGTGCCGGCAGCTACCCCGGGACTACCCTGGACAATGAGCAGTTCTTC. Its translation is CAGSYPGTTLDNEQFF.

Concerning this clonotype itself: A junction boundary mismatches the germline segment, possibly from a read error. The chain links TRBV12-3 or TRBV12-4 to TRBJ2-1; 8 bases agree with TRBD2. The CDR3 contains 16 residues. DNA of the CDR3: TGTACCAGCAGTTCCTATGCAGCGGGGGAAGGGAATGAGCAGTTCTTC. Translating gives CTSSSYAAGEGNEQFF.

This clonotype was observed a few times. The J gene is TRBJ2-4, the V gene TRBV7-6; 9 positions agree with TRBD1. After removal of 4 bases from V and 7 bases from J, the junction contained 11 bases not matched to a gene. The CDR3 has 16 residues. Germline CDR1 SGHVS, CDR2 FNYEAQ. In DNA, the CDR3 is TGTGCCAGCAGCTCAACTGATCGACAGGGGGAGAACATTCAGTACTTC. Amino acids: CASSSTDRQGENIQYF.

In this sample, this clonotype turned up once. It may be a read error: a sequence one base away is much more abundant. V is TRBV5-1 and J is TRBJ1-4; a weak D match, TRBD1 (5 bases). Germline CDR1 SGHRS, CDR2 YFSETQ. V lost 0 bases and J 5 bases, leaving 29 bases between the germline ends. CDR3 length: 21 amino acids. CDR3 DNA sequence: TGCGCCAGCAGCTTGGAGTTCCGTAGGGGAGTTAGAGATGGAAAAAATGAAAAACTGTTTTTT. Its protein is CASSLEFRRGVRDGKNEKLFF.

V and J are TRBV18 and TRBJ1-1; the D is unclear. Between the trimmed V and J ends, which lost 1 base and 3 bases, there was a span of 15 bases. Germline-derived CDR1 and CDR2 are KGHSH and LQKENI. The length of the CDR3 is 16 residues. In nucleotides, the CDR3 is TGTGCCAGCTCACCACAGTCTGGGATGGGTTACACTGAAGCTTTCTTT. Encoded protein: CASSPQSGMGYTEAFF.

The chain is built from TRBV2 and TRBJ2-4, with D tentatively TRBD1 (5 bases). This CDR3 is 16 amino acids long. CDR1 and CDR2 from the germline V gene are SNHLY and FYNNEI. Trimming shortened V by 8 bases and J by 0 bases, and 17 bases separated the two germline ends. CDR3: CASLPGATLAKNIQYF. CDR3 in DNA: TGTGCCAGCCTGCCTGGGGCAACACTAGCCAAAAACATTCAGTACTTC.

This clonotype was found once. The J gene is TRBJ1-5, the V gene TRBV19; TRBD1 agrees at 8 bases. Germline lookup yields CDR1 LNHDA and CDR2 SQIVND (reference sequence). This CDR3 comprises 15 residues. With 1 base clipped from V and 7 bases from J, the junction kept 6 bases outside the gene matches. The CDR3 DNA is TGTGCCAGTAGTATAGGGCAGGGGGCGGGACAGCCCCAGCATTTT. Its translation: CASSIGQGAGQPQHF.

This clonotype has at least ten counts. This chain links TRBV20-1 with TRBJ2-5; tentative D call: TRBD2 (7 bases). CDR1 and CDR2 (germline): DFQATT, SNEGSKA (reference sequence). Trimming took 0 bases from V and 2 from J, leaving 16 bases between them. The CDR3 covers 16 residues. The DNA for the CDR3 is TGCAGTGCTAGAGATGTTGCGGGGGCGTCACAAGAGACCCAGTACTTC. This codes for CSARDVAGASQETQYF.

The CDR3 DNA sequence: TGTGCCAGCAGCCGGAAGGGAGTGGAGACCCAGTACTTC. This translates into CASSRKGVETQYF. The chain has TRBV3-1 and TRBJ2-5, with D tentatively TRBD2 (5 bases). This CDR3 contains 13 residues. Looked up from germline, CDR1 is LGHDT and CDR2 is YNNKEL (reference sequence). The V end lost 4 bases, the J end lost 5 bases, and 11 bases lay between the germline ends.

This chain uses TRBV28 with TRBJ2-7; D uncertain. The CDR3 runs 12 residues. Per germline, CDR1 MDHEN and CDR2 SYDVKM. The V end was cut by 6 bases, the J end by 4 bases, with 10 bases between. The CDR3: CASRSNRYEQYF. CDR3 bases: TGTGCCAGCAGGTCGAATAGGTACGAGCAGTACTTC.

The chain couples TRBV18 to TRBJ2-5; D might be TRBD1 (6 bases). The J call could be wrong; TRBJ2-7 is a better fit for the DNA end. Germline CDR1 is KGHSH and CDR2 is LQKENI. CDR3 size: 14 residues. The CDR3 DNA reads TGTGCCAGCTCAGACCGACAGGCCACCTACGAGCAGTACTTC. This codes for CASSDRQATYEQYF.

This clonotype appeared a few times. A single base separates this from a much larger clone, so it may be a read error. The rearrangement joins TRBV6-6 to TRBJ2-7; D not certain. CDR3 length: 17 amino acids. CDR1 and CDR2 (germline): MNHNY, SVGAGI (reference sequence). The CDR3 sequence is CTSSYPKVQSSSYEQYF. CDR3 in DNA: TGTACCAGCAGTTACCCGAAGGTACAGTCCAGCTCCTACGAGCAGTACTTC.

The chain is built from TRBV11-2 and TRBJ2-3; 13 nucleotides match TRBD2. The CDR3 spans 24 residues. Germline values: CDR1 SGHAT, CDR2 FQNNGV. Trimming removed 0 bases from V and 0 bases from J; junction bases left unmatched: 21. The CDR3 DNA is TGTGCCAGCAGCTTAGACCCAATTCCTCGATTACTAGCGGGGGGGCCCTCTAGCACAGATACGCAGTATTTT. Protein product: CASSLDPIPRLLAGGPSSTDTQYF.